This T cell receptor (beta chain) is drawn from a study of metastatic and nonmetastatic thyroid tumors. Study background: Repertoires were compared across blood and tumor or nodule tissue from malignant and benign thyroid patients. Broader study findings: Within blood and tumor, benign nodules reportedly had significantly lower TCR beta diversity than malignant thyroid tumors did.

TCRdb redid the clone calls on the PCR reads using MiXCR. This sample has 6,100 or so clones, with around 30% found just once. Germline V gene data show CDR1 as MNHEY and CDR2 as SMNVEV (reference sequence). The germline V and J ends were trimmed by 2 bases and 4 bases, with 14 bases remaining between them. This CDR3 region has 15 residues. No patient had received any treatment before thyroid surgery. On this clone itself: Antigen unknown.

J is TRBJ1-2 and V is TRBV27, with a weak D call TRBD1 (6 bases). The receptor comes from a female donor with papillary thyroid cancer or a benign thyroid nodule (not recorded which). Some clones in this sample may be carry-over from other donors' samples. Sequencing input: tumor tissue. CDR3 DNA sequence: TGTGCCAGCAGTTTAATAGGAACAGGGAGCTATGGCTACACCTTC. Translated: CASSLIGTGSYGYTF.